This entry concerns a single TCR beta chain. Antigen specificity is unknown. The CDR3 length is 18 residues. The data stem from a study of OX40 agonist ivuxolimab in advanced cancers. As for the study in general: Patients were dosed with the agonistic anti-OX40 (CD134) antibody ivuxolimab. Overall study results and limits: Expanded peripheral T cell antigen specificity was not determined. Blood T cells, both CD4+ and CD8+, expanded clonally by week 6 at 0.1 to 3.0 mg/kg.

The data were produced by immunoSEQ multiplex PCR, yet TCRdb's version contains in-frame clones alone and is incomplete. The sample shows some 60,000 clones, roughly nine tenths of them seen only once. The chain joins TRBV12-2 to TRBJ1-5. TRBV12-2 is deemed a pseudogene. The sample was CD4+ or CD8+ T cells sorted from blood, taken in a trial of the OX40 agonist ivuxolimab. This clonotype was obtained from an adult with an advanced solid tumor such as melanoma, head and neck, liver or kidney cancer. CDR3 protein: CASRLTGTLRGSNQPQHF. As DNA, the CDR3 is TGTGCAAGTCGCCTCACCGGGACTCTGCGGGGTAGCAATCAGCCCCAGCATTTT.